The rows below give T cell receptor beta chains drawn from one sample of a study of cytomegalovirus exposure and HLA in healthy donors. Only in-frame clones appear in the TCRdb table, and some are missing; sequencing was by immunoSEQ multiplex PCR. The table records some 200,000 clones, just under 85% of them present only once. Sequencing input: PBMCs. The source of these receptors is a middle-aged woman in good health and CMV-seronegative. CDR3s include the opening cysteine and the closing phenylalanine or tryptophan. D genes are given only for firm matches. Some rows have no size entry. The others give once, few or many, or a class for an expanded clone.

abundance | j_gene | d_gene | v_gene | CDR3nt | CDR3aa
- | TRBJ1-2 | - | TRBV4-3 | TGCGCCAGCAGCCAAGGTCCGAGCCTCAACTATGGCTACACCTTC | CASSQGPSLNYGYTF
- | TRBJ2-7 | TRBD2 | TRBV27 | TGTGCCAGCAGTCCCTCGGGGGGGGCCAGGTTCTACGAGCAGTACTTC | CASSPSGGARFYEQYF
- | TRBJ2-3 | TRBD1 | TRBV2 | TGTGCCAGCAGCATCCAGGGGGGCACAGATACGCAGTATTTT | CASSIQGGTDTQYF
- | TRBJ2-2 | - | TRBV10-3 | TGTGCCATCAGCAATCAGGGGTTACGGAACACCGGGGAGCTGTTTTTT | CAISNQGLRNTGELFF
- | TRBJ2-2 | TRBD1 | TRBV7-2 | TGTGCCAGCAGCCCCCCCGGGACAGGGTACTCCGGGGAGCTGTTTTTT | CASSPPGTGYSGELFF
- | TRBJ1-6 | - | TRBV2 | TGTGCCAGCACCCAAGGGGATGTCTCACCCCTCCACTTT | CASTQGDVSPLHF
- | TRBJ1-4 | - | TRBV21-1 | TGTGCCAGCAGCAAAACGCTCAGGGGGCGGAGGGAAAAACTGTTTTTT | CASSKTLRGRREKLFF
- | TRBJ2-3 | TRBD2 | TRBV5-4 | TGTGCCAGCAGACATAAAGGACTAGCGGGTTCCATCACAGATACGCAGTATTTT | CASRHKGLAGSITDTQYF
- | TRBJ1-1 | - | TRBV5-4 | TGTGCCAGCAGCCCAAGACGGGGATCTTTGAACACTGAAGCTTTCTTT | CASSPRRGSLNTEAFF
- | TRBJ1-4 | - | TRBV15 | TGTGCCACCGCCAACCGGGAAGATGAAAAACTGTTTTTT | CATANREDEKLFF
- | TRBJ2-2 | TRBD1 | TRBV27 | TGTGCCAGCACCCCGGACAGGGGAGGCGGGGAGCTGCTTTTT | CASTPDRGGGELLF
- | TRBJ1-6 | TRBD1 | TRBV5-4 | TGTGCCAGCGGCTTGGGGACCGGGACAGGGACCTCACCCCTCCACTTT | CASGLGTGTGTSPLHF
- | TRBJ1-2 | TRBD1 | TRBV7-2 | TGTGCCAGCAGCTTGGACAGGGGGGAGTACTATGGCTACACCTTC | CASSLDRGEYYGYTF
- | TRBJ1-1 | TRBD1 | TRBV4-2 | TGTGCCAGCAGTCCCGGGACAGGGGGATTCACTGAAGCTTTCTTT | CASSPGTGGFTEAFF
- | TRBJ2-1 | TRBD2 | TRBV4-3 | TGCGCCAGCAGCCAAGATCGGTCAGCGGGGGCCTACAATGAGCAGTTCTTC | CASSQDRSAGAYNEQFF
- | TRBJ1-6 | TRBD1 | TRBV30 | TGTGCCTGGACCCCGGGGACAGGGGGGACACCCCTCCACTTT | CAWTPGTGGTPLHF
- | TRBJ1-4 | TRBD1 | TRBV30 | TGTGCCTGGAGGGAGACAGGGGTTGCAAAACTGTTTTTT | CAWRETGVAKLFF
- | TRBJ2-4 | TRBD1 | TRBV7-2 | TGTGCCAGCAGCCTAGACAGGGGTGGAAACATTCAGTACTTC | CASSLDRGGNIQYF
- | TRBJ2-4 | - | TRBV25-1 | TGTGCCAGCAGTGCTCCCGGGAAAAACATTCAGTACTTC | CASSAPGKNIQYF
few | TRBJ2-3 | - | TRBV5-4 | TGTGCCAGCAGCGGTCGGCTAGCGAGTCCTACAGATACGCAGTATTTT | CASSGRLASPTDTQYF